This T cell receptor (beta chain) came from a study of long-term antiretroviral therapy in people with HIV. On the study more broadly: By about a decade, the earliest samples predate the 2015 immediate-ART recommendation. Study-wide results and caveats: Once patients were on ART, diversity went higher but still fell short of transplant donor controls. Clones that expanded before ART (that is, prior to treatment) dominated the repertoire at all time points.

Each HIV-infected participant was given treatment in the United States. With respect to this clone: Its antigen is not identified.

CDR1 and CDR2 (germline): SGDLS, YYNGEE. The CDR3 covers 15 residues. V trimming: 4 bases; J trimming: 0 bases; junction bases outside the gene matches: 4. Runs used v3.0 of the immunoSEQ assay and were done at survey level. Sequenced by immunoSEQ multiplex PCR; TCRdb stores in-frame clones only, minus some. Found here are approximately 23,000 clones, around four fifths of them singletons; the top ten hold more than 3.5%. Sequenced material: unsorted PBMCs, taken 5.9 years after starting antiretroviral therapy. This TCR was sampled from a man between 25 and 39 years old with HIV. The V and J genes are TRBV9 and TRBJ1-1, with 9 bases that match TRBD1. CDR3: CASSFTGGMNTEAFF. As DNA, the CDR3 is TGTGCCAGCAGCTTCACAGGGGGCATGAACACTGAAGCTTTCTTT.